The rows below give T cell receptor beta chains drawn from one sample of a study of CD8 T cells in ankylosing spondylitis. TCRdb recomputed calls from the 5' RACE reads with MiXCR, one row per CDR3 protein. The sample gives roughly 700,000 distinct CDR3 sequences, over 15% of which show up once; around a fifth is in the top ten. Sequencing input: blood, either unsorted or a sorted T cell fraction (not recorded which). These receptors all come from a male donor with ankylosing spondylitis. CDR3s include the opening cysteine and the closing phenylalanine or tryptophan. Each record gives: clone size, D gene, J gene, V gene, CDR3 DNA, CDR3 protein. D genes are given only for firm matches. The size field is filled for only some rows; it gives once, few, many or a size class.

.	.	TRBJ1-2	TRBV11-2	TGTGCCAGCAGCTTAGATAGGTTCCAGACCTTCTATGGCTACACCTTC	CASSLDRFQTFYGYTF
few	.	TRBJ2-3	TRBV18	TGTGCCAGCTCACCACAATCCGGAGATACGCAGTATTTT	CASSPQSGDTQYF
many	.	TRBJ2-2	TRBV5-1	TGCGCCAGCAGCTTGATTGAGGGTAACACCGGGGAGCTGTTTTTT	CASSLIEGNTGELFF
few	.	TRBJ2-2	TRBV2	TGTGCCAGCACCGAACAGGTCGGGCACACCGGGGAGCTGTTTTTT	CASTEQVGHTGELFF
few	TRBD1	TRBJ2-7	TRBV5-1	TGCGCCACCAAAACTGGACAGGGGCGGTACGAGCAGTACTTC	CATKTGQGRYEQYF
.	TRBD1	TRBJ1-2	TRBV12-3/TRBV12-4	TGTGCCAGCAGTAGGGACAGGGCTCCTAACTATGGCTACACCTTC	CASSRDRAPNYGYTF
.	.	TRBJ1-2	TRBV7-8	TGTGCCAGCAGCTCAAAACCTCAGGGTTATGGCTACACCTTC	CASSSKPQGYGYTF
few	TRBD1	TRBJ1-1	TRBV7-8	TGTGCCAGCAGCTTAGAGGACAGGGGGCATTACACTGAAGCTTTCTTT	CASSLEDRGHYTEAFF
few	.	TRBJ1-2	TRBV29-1	TGCAGCGTTATGGGGACCGCCGTCTATGGCTACACCTTC	CSVMGTAVYGYTF
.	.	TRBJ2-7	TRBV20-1	TGCAGTGCTAGGTCCCCCCCGGGGGTGGAGCAGTACTTC	CSARSPPGVEQYF
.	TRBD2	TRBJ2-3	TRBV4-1	TGCGCCAGCAGCCAAGATAGCGGGGATACGCAGTATTTT	CASSQDSGDTQYF
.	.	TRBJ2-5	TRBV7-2	TGTGCCAGCAGCTTAGCCCAACCAGGGCCCCAAGAGACCCAGTACTTC	CASSLAQPGPQETQYF
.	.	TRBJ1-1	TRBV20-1	TGCAGTGCTAGAGGACAGTCGGGCACTGAAGCTTTCTTT	CSARGQSGTEAFF
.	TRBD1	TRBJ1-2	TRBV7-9	TGTGCCAGCAGCCCCATGGGACAGGGAAACTATGGCTACACCTTC	CASSPMGQGNYGYTF
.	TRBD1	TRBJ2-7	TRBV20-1	TGCAGTGCCGGGACAGATATCTCCTACGAGCAGTACTTC	CSAGTDISYEQYF
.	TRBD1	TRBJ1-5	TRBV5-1	TGCGCCAGCAGCTTGGGAGGTACAGGGGGAGGTCAGCCCCAGCATTTT	CASSLGGTGGGQPQHF
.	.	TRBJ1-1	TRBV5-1	TGCGCCAACAGCTTGGCGGGGCAGGGGACGGGCACTGAAGCTTTCTTT	CANSLAGQGTGTEAFF
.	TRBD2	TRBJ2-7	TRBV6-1	TGTGCCAGCAGTCGATCCGGGACTAGGCTGTACGAGCAGTACTTC	CASSRSGTRLYEQYF
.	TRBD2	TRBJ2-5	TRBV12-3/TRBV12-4	TGTGCCAGCAGTCTTAAGGGACTAGCGGGGGTCGGGGCCCAGTACTTC	CASSLKGLAGVGAQYF
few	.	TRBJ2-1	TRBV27	TGTGCCAGCAGTTTAGCTGGACCCAAGAGTGACTCCTACAATGAGCAGTTCTTC	CASSLAGPKSDSYNEQFF
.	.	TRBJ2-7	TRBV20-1	TGCAGTGCGAAGAAGCAGGGCTTCGAGCAGTACTTC	CSAKKQGFEQYF
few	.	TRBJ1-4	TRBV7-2	TGTGCCAGCAGCTCGGACCTCGATGAAAAACTGTTTTTT	CASSSDLDEKLFF
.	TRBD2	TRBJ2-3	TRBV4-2	TGTGCCAGCAGCCAGTCGGGACTAGCGGGAGTTCAAGATACGCAGTATTTT	CASSQSGLAGVQDTQYF
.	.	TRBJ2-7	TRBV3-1	TGTGCCAGCAGCCAAGCGGGCCACTACGAGCAGTACTTC	CASSQAGHYEQYF
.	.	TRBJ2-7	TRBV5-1	TGCGCCAGCAGCTTGTCAGGCAGCGACTACGAGCAGTACTTC	CASSLSGSDYEQYF
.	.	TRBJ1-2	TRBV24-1	TGTGCCACCAGTGATTATGACTTCAACTATGGCTACACCTTC	CATSDYDFNYGYTF
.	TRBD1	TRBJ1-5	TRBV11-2	TGTGCCAGCAGCCCGGGTTCTGGGACAGGTCGGTGGAATCAGCCCCAGCATTTT	CASSPGSGTGRWNQPQHF
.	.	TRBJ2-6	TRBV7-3	TGTGCCAGCAGCTTATATGGCGGTGGGGCCAACGTCCTGACTTTC	CASSLYGGGANVLTF
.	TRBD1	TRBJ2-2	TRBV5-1	TGCGCCAGCAGACGCGGACAGGTCGGGGAGCTGTTTTTT	CASRRGQVGELFF
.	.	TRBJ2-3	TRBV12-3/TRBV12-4	TGTGCCAGCAGTTTAAGCATAGGGGTTATCGCAGATACGCAGTATTTT	CASSLSIGVIADTQYF
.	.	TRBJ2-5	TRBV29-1	TGCAGCGTTGAAAAAACTGAACCGCTATGGACGGAGTCCGAGACCCAGTACTTC	CSVEKTEPLWTESETQYF
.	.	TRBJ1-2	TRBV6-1	TGTGCCAGCAGTCCCGGGACGTTCGAGGGCTACACCTTC	CASSPGTFEGYTF